Listed below are T cell receptor beta chains from one sample, sequenced in a study of blood T cells in healthy people across ages. Via MiXCR, TCRdb re-called the 5' RACE reads, giving one row per CDR3 protein. The sample carries more than 500,000 distinct CDR3 sequences, approximately 30% recorded once. The sequenced sample consisted of blood. The receptors here all came from a woman aged 65 to 85 in good health. Each CDR3 is given without its conserved first and last residue.

v_call | cdr3_aa
TRBV6-5 | ASSMDGEETQC
TRBV11-2 | ASSYQTYNEQF
TRBV20-1 | SARGSQRETQY
TRBV5-1 | ASRFLTSGGNEQF
TRBV11-3 | ASSIWTQETQY
TRBV6-6 | ASSYLDSEAF
TRBV2 | ASSDSHTDTQY
TRBV29-1 | SVEDTSTDTQY
TRBV29-1 | SATVANTEAF
TRBV3-1 | ASSLGQGKKLF
TRBV20-1 | SARAGTARQGIQY
TRBV15 | ATSKQTGYRYGYT
TRBV7-2 | ASSLSGPEAQY
TRBV6-6 | ASSAAKGFYGYT
TRBV7-2 | ASSFSGTSGGDPQY
TRBV12-3/TRBV12-4 | ASSVRGNTGELF
TRBV12-3/TRBV12-4 | ASSGIYEQY
TRBV7-9 | ASSLYYSTTGPDTQY
TRBV2 | ASTWLAGQETQY
TRBV15 | ATSREEGDGYT
TRBV7-2 | ASSSGTGFSYNEQF
TRBV20-1 | SARDWLAGGEQF
TRBV4-2 | ASRQSGTGEGKPQH
TRBV11-2 | ASSRGLSTDTQY
TRBV4-2 | ASSQGWPGETQY
TRBV5-1 | ASSLNQKETQY
TRBV7-9 | ANSSDRGRDTGELF
TRBV2 | ASSGPTGLYGYT
TRBV6-5 | ASRHRGDTQY
TRBV5-1 | ASSTPGADRGYT
TRBV20-1 | SAVSGVANQETQY
TRBV12-3/TRBV12-4 | ASSLEGAGSPLH
TRBV4-3 | ASSQEGDLSSYEQY
TRBV6-1 | ASSVWTGDQETQH
TRBV15 | ATSRVWGLGFSGNTIY
TRBV28 | ASSPATKETQY
TRBV5-1 | ASSPRTESNTEAF
TRBV10-3 | AISERQGAFSEAF
TRBV2 | ASSEEQRQTQY
TRBV7-2 | ASSLYRDSYEQY
TRBV5-1 | ASSTAAQRDIQY
TRBV7-2 | ANGSMEASSNIQY
TRBV7-2 | ASSSRQESEAF
TRBV5-1 | ASSLGTGNPYEQY
TRBV15 | ATTGQGGFTEAF
TRBV9 | ASSVDSGRGETQY
TRBV7-9 | AGSFSTGILTEAF
TRBV6-5 | ASSYSRDRGYNEQF
TRBV20-1 | SALGAGLNTEAF